This TCR beta chain was identified during a study of breast tumors, draining lymph nodes, adjacent tissues. General observations from the study: Tumor and nontumor repertoires were significantly more similar in luminal-like than in basal-like breast cancer. That most tumor T cells come from lymph nodes remained unproven. Tumor repertoires ranked between lymph nodes and nontumor tissue in diversity, with V and J gene preferences.

TCRdb recomputed calls from the multiplex PCR reads with MiXCR, one row per CDR3 protein. Here the sample spans about 130,000 distinct CDR3 sequences, less than 25% being singletons. This clonotype was counted many times. Antigen unknown. Samples came from axillary lymph nodes draining the breast cancer. The CDR3 loop spans 16 amino acids. The junction had 12 bases not matched to a gene; V was cut back by 5 bases and J by 5 bases. The germline V gene encodes CDR1 GTSNPN and CDR2 SVGIG (reference sequence). The origin of this receptor is a female donor with breast cancer. Some clones in this sample may be carry-over from other donors' samples. The sample taken for sequencing was axillary lymph node tissue. V usage is TRBV30 and J usage is TRBJ1-6; 7 nucleotides agree with TRBD1. CDR3 coding DNA: TGTGCCTGGGGCAGGGGGACATCTGGAAATAATTCACCCCTCCACTTT. Translation gives CAWGRGTSGNNSPLHF.